The entry that follows covers one T cell receptor beta chain sequence. The germline CDR1 and CDR2 sequences are SGHNT and YYREEE (reference sequence). V was pared by 3 bases and J by 7 bases, with 10 bases of the junction left unmatched. This CDR3 spans 15 amino acids. This sample was included in a study of cytomegalovirus exposure and HLA in healthy donors. Sequenced by immunoSEQ multiplex PCR; TCRdb stores in-frame clones only, minus some. The sample gives over 120,000 clones, approximately 94% of which show up once; 1.8% is in the top ten. The sequenced sample consisted of PBMCs. The V and J genes are TRBV5-4 and TRBJ2-7; TRBD2 matches 10 bases. This sequence was found in a man aged 18-30 years in good health and CMV-seropositive. CDR3 loop: CASSSTLAGVGEQYF. The CDR3 region has the DNA TGTGCCAGCAGCTCCACCCTAGCGGGAGTAGGAGAGCAGTACTTC.